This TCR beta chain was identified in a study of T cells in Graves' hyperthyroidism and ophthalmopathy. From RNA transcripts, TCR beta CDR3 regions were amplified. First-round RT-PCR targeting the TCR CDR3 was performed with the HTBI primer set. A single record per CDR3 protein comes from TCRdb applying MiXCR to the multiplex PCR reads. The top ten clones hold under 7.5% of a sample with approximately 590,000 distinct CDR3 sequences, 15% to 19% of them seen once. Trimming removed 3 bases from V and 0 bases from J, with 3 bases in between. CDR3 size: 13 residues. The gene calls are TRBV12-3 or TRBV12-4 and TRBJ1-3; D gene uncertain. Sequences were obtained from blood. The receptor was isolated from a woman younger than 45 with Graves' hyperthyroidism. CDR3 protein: CASSFNSGNTIYF. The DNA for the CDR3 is TGTGCCAGCAGTTTTAACTCTGGAAACACCATATATTTT.